What follows is one TCR beta chain and its context. These data are taken from a study of cytomegalovirus exposure and HLA in healthy donors. It was with 60 Vbeta and 13 Jbeta primers that the PCR ran. Profiled with immunoSEQ multiplex PCR; TCRdb holds only in-frame clones, not every one. The sample has 100,000 or so clones; approximately 89% are singletons. The sequence derives from a young man in good health and CMV-seronegative. Source material: PBMCs.

CDR3 protein: CASRDSMNTEAFF. Written as DNA, the CDR3 is TGTGCCAGCAGGGACAGTATGAACACTGAAGCTTTCTTT. The J gene is TRBJ1-1, the V gene TRBV6-6; perhaps TRBD1 as D (6 bases). This CDR3 is built from 13 residues. Germline CDR1 is MNHNY and CDR2 is SVGAGI (reference sequence). The ends were cut back, 6 bases at V and 0 bases at J, with 8 bases in the middle.